The 22 T cell receptor beta chains below come from one sample, sequenced in a study of shared clonotypes between healthy human individuals. Repertoires were generated with immunoSEQ multiplex PCR, while TCRdb's copy carries only in-frame clones and drops some. The repertoire holds approximately 1.5 million clones, with approximately 98.5% as singletons. Sequenced: naive CD4+ T cells sorted from blood. Subset denoted: CD45RA+ positively selected. These receptor sequences come from a man aged 25-45 years in good health.

This rearrangement joins TRBV28 to TRBJ2-7, with 9 bases aligning to TRBD1. Trimming cost V 2 bases and J 5 bases; bases outside gene matches: 7. This CDR3 is built from 15 residues. The V gene's germline CDR1 is MDHEN and CDR2 SYDVKM. CDR3 residues: CASSLAGTGLHEQYF. DNA for the CDR3: TGTGCCAGCAGTTTAGCCGGGACAGGGTTACACGAGCAGTACTTC.

This clone was observed a single time. The rearrangement uses TRBV11-3 and TRBJ1-1, with D hard to call. CDR3 size: 14 residues. V was trimmed by 5 bases and J by 2 bases, leaving 12 bases between them. Germline V lookup: CDR1 SGHNT, CDR2 YENEEA. CDR3 loop: CASSAGRGNTEAFF. The CDR3 bases are TGTGCCAGCAGCGCCGGACGGGGAAACACTGAAGCTTTCTTT.

The V gene is TRBV18, the J gene TRBJ2-5; D perhaps matches TRBD2 (6 bases). V was trimmed by 2 bases and J by 4 bases, leaving 8 bases between them. The CDR3 spans 13 residues. Germline V CDR1 and CDR2: KGHSH, LQKENI. The CDR3 loop reads CASSPSTRETQYF. CDR3 in DNA: TGTGCCAGCTCACCATCGACTAGAGAGACCCAGTACTTC.

The chain couples TRBV2 to TRBJ2-4, with unresolved D. Trimming took 7 bases from V and 0 from J, leaving 13 bases between them. The CDR3 totals 15 residues. CDR1 SNHLY and CDR2 FYNNEI come from the germline V gene. CDR3 nucleotides: TGTGCCAGCATAAGATCAGGATTAGCCAAAAACATTCAGTACTTC. It codes for CASIRSGLAKNIQYF.

This clone was counted a few times. An end of the junction does not agree with germline; a read error may underlie this. This CDR3 reads CASSIALRAGEQFF. The CDR3 DNA sequence: TGTGCCAGCAGCATAGCCCTCAGGGCTGGTGAGCAGTTCTTC. This chain uses TRBV7-6 with TRBJ2-1; D might be TRBD1 (5 bases). Germline CDR1 SGHVS, CDR2 FNYEAQ. The CDR3 runs 14 residues.

The V gene is TRBV5-4, the J gene TRBJ2-3; TRBD1 matches at 8 bases. J gave up 2 bases and V 2 bases, and 16 bases lay outside the gene matches. The CDR3 covers 19 residues. Germline values: CDR1 SGHNT, CDR2 YYREEE (reference sequence). The CDR3 DNA reads as TGTGCCAGCAGCTTCAACATCCGGACAGGGAATATCTCCACAGATACGCAGTATTTT. Residues: CASSFNIRTGNISTDTQYF.

On this clone itself: The same CDR3 also results from other DNA sequences found in this sample. The chain joins TRBV7-9 to TRBJ1-4; 8 nucleotides agree with TRBD1. CDR1 and CDR2 (germline): SEHNR, FQNEAQ (reference sequence). The CDR3 spans 15 residues. Trimming at V came to 5 bases and at J to 4 bases, leaving 6 bases not matched to a gene. CDR3 sequence reads: CASSPRQGHNEKLFF. The CDR3 DNA reads TGTGCCAGCAGCCCGAGACAGGGGCATAATGAAAAACTGTTTTTT.

The rearrangement uses TRBV1 and TRBJ2-5; the table's D call of TRBD2 was not tested on the DNA. TRBV1 is labeled a pseudogene. This CDR3 is 14 amino acids long. For the CDR3, the DNA is TGCACCAGCAGCCAGGTAGCGGGACAAGAGACCCAGTACTTC. Translated: CTSSQVAGQETQYF.

The CDR3 nucleotides are TGTGCCAGCAGCTTAGATCAAGGGCCCAATGAAAAACTGTTTTTT. Protein sequence: CASSLDQGPNEKLFF. The chain carries TRBV7-6 and TRBJ1-4; D is unclear. V lost 1 base and J 5 bases, leaving 11 bases between the germline ends. The V gene's germline CDR1 is SGHVS and CDR2 FNYEAQ. The CDR3 runs to 15 residues. The full variable domain, with the rest looked up from reference TRBV7-6 and TRBJ1-4, is GAGVSQSPRYKVTKRGQDVALRCDPISGHVSLYWYRQALGQGPEFLTYFNYEAQQDKSGLPNDRFSAERPEGSISTLTIQRTEQRDSAMYRCASSLDQGPNEKLFFGSGTQLSVL.

The rearrangement joins TRBV28 to TRBJ2-1; D is possibly TRBD1 (5 bases). This CDR3 spans 13 amino acids. The V end lost 7 bases, the J end lost 4 bases, and 11 bases lay between the germline ends. The germline V gene has CDR1 MDHEN and CDR2 SYDVKM. Here the CDR3 DNA reads TGTGCCAGCACAGGGCGGAGATACAATGAGCAGTTCTTC. Translation gives CASTGRRYNEQFF.

The chain carries TRBV7-9 and TRBJ2-1, with D maybe TRBD1 (6 bases). The V end was cut by 5 bases, the J end by 5 bases, with 22 bases between. Germline V lookup: CDR1 SEHNR, CDR2 FQNEAQ (reference sequence). This CDR3 is 17 amino acids long. The CDR3 reads CASSPPVRGKIDNEQFF. The CDR3 coding sequence is TGTGCCAGCAGCCCCCCTGTGAGGGGGAAGATCGACAATGAGCAGTTCTTC.

As concerns this clone: Other DNA sequences in the same sample also yield this CDR3. The chain couples TRBV20-1 to TRBJ2-1, with D uncertain. CDR1 DFQATT and CDR2 SNEGSKA come from the germline V gene (reference sequence). Trimming left V 3 bases short and J 6 bases short, with 3 bases between. This CDR3 region has 10 residues. The DNA of the CDR3 is TGCAGTGCTAGCCTCAATGAGCAGTTCTTC. It yields the protein CSASLNEQFF.

The V call is TRBV5-1, the J call TRBJ2-5, with D possibly TRBD2 on 5 matching bases. V lost 0 bases and J lost 7, with 13 bases in between. The length of the CDR3 is 14 residues. The germline CDR1 and CDR2 sequences are SGHRS and YFSETQ. The CDR3 bases are TGCGCCAGCAGCTTGGCGGAGGTAACTGGGACCCAGTACTTC. It yields the protein CASSLAEVTGTQYF. The whole variable domain, filled in from reference TRBV5-1 and TRBJ2-5, reads KAGVTQTPRYLIKTRGQQVTLSCSPISGHRSVSWYQQTPGQGLQFLFEYFSETQRNKGNFPGRFSGRQFSNSRSEMNVSTLELGDSALYLCASSLAEVTGTQYFGPGTRLLVL.

This clone appeared once. V is TRBV27 and J is TRBJ1-4; tentatively, D is TRBD1 (5 bases). The V gene's germline CDR1 is MNHEY and CDR2 SMNVEV (reference sequence). The CDR3 is 18 residues long. The ends were cut back, 6 bases at V and 7 bases at J, with 27 bases in the middle. DNA for the CDR3: TGTGCCAGCAGCCTTTGGGGCCAGGCGGGACGGAACATTGAAAAACTGTTTTTT. It is translated as CASSLWGQAGRNIEKLFF.

The V call is TRBV27, the J call TRBJ2-7; a weak D match, TRBD1 (5 bases). CDR3 length: 16 amino acids. Germline V gene sequence: CDR1 MNHEY, CDR2 SMNVEV (reference sequence). V gave up 1 base and J gave up 3 bases, with 16 bases separating them. The CDR3 DNA reads TGTGCCAGCAGTTTATGGTTTGGCCAGGGCCTCTACGAGCAGTACTTC. Translated: CASSLWFGQGLYEQYF.

The rearrangement joins TRBV29-1 to TRBJ2-1; 8 bases agree with TRBD2. After removal of 7 bases from V and 4 bases from J, the junction contained 9 bases not matched to a gene. The CDR3 contains 14 residues. CDR1 SQVTM and CDR2 ANQGSEA come from the germline V gene. The CDR3 nucleotides read TGCAGCGCTATCGGGGGGGGCTGGTACAATGAGCAGTTCTTC. Residues: CSAIGGGWYNEQFF.

With respect to this clone: Other DNA sequences from this sample encode an identical CDR3 as well. The chain combines TRBV5-1 with TRBJ1-4, with unresolved D. Germline V gives CDR1 SGHRS, CDR2 YFSETQ. Trimming took off 0 bases at V and 7 bases at J, with 4 bases between the two ends. The CDR3 loop spans 12 amino acids. The CDR3 region is CASSLAGEKLFF. CDR3 nucleotide sequence: TGCGCCAGCAGCTTGGCCGGTGAAAAACTGTTTTTT.

V is TRBV9 and J is TRBJ1-2; TRBD1 might be the D (6 bases). CDR1 is SGDLS and CDR2 is YYNGEE in the germline V gene. The V gene lost 2 bases and the J gene lost 3 bases, with 11 bases spanning the gap. CDR3 size: 14 residues. This CDR3 is CASSVTSGDYGYTF. The DNA of the CDR3 is TGTGCCAGCAGCGTCACGTCAGGGGACTATGGCTACACCTTC.

This clone was picked up one time. This chain connects TRBV7-6 to TRBJ2-1, with TRBD1 matching 7 bases. CDR1 and CDR2 (germline): SGHVS, FNYEAQ. V gave up 1 base and J gave up 10 bases; unmatched junction bases: 7. The CDR3 loop spans 14 amino acids. CDR3: CASSLGQGVGEQFF. CDR3 DNA sequence: TGTGCCAGCAGCTTAGGTCAGGGGGTGGGAGAGCAGTTCTTC.

This rearrangement joins TRBV5-1 to TRBJ2-7; 7 nucleotides line up with TRBD1. Per germline, CDR1 SGHRS and CDR2 YFSETQ. The CDR3 loop spans 15 amino acids. V trimming: 0 bases; J trimming: 5 bases; junction bases outside the gene matches: 8. As DNA, the CDR3 is TGCGCCAGCAGCTTGGAGGGGGCATCTAGACACGAGCAGTACTTC. Protein product: CASSLEGASRHEQYF.

The chain joins TRBV25-1 to TRBJ1-4; D remains unclear. CDR1 is MGHDK, CDR2 SYGVNS, per germline. V lost 2 bases, J lost 0 bases, and 4 bases lay in between. This CDR3 spans 14 amino acids. In nucleotides, the CDR3 is TGTGCCAGCAGTGAAGTCACAACTAATGAAAAACTGTTTTTT. Protein: CASSEVTTNEKLFF. The full variable domain, in which reference TRBV25-1 and TRBJ1-4 provide the parts outside the CDR3, is EADIYQTPRYLVIGTGKKITLECSQTMGHDKMYWYQQDPGMELHLIHYSYGVNSTEKGDLSSESTVSRIRTEHFPLTLESARPSHTSQYLCASSEVTTNEKLFFGSGTQLSVL.

This chain joins TRBV6-1 and TRBJ2-2, with TRBD2 matching over 7 bases. After removal of 4 bases from V and 0 bases from J, the junction contained 17 bases not matched to a gene. The CDR3 is made up of 20 amino acids. Germline loops: CDR1 MNHNS, CDR2 SASEGT. This chain's CDR3 is CASSVRGPSPSGTNTGELFF. CDR3 DNA: TGTGCCAGCAGTGTTCGGGGCCCCTCTCCTAGCGGAACGAACACCGGGGAGCTGTTTTTT.